The source of this T cell receptor (beta chain) is a study of neurological immune-mediated disorders. TCRdb called the 5' RACE reads again in MiXCR, with one record for every CDR3 protein. This table holds roughly 60,000 distinct CDR3 sequences, approximately 10% found once. This clonotype was counted at least ten times. Antigen unknown. Study-wide points: The expanded clones of different subjects shared no CDR3 amino acid sequences (suggesting private repertoires in all groups).

Trimming left V 3 bases short and J 2 bases short, with 8 bases between. There are 14 residues in the CDR3. CDR1 and CDR2 from the germline V gene are ENHRY and SYGVKD. This TCR was sampled from a man in his 60s in good health. The sequenced sample consisted of PBMCs. The genes are TRBV10-3 and TRBJ2-1; D ambiguous. CDR3 nucleotides: TGTGCCATCAGTGAAGGTTCCACCTACAATGAGCAGTTCTTC. Its protein product is CAISEGSTYNEQFF.